Given below is one T cell receptor beta chain in context. Antigen: not known. These data come from a study of cytomegalovirus exposure and HLA in healthy donors. Turning to the study itself: An analysis done earlier identified more than 90 million unique TCR beta sequences from 150 million to 200 million T cells. Study-wide findings and caveats: When analyzed later, a missense DCLRE1C variant was found to be linked to TCR beta V- and J-gene trimming. Cytomegalovirus association was assigned to about 150 TCR beta chains. Immune exposure information available was restricted to CMV serostatus.

The germline V and J ends were trimmed by 3 bases and 4 bases, with 9 bases remaining between them. Germline CDR1 reads LNHDA; CDR2 reads SQIVND (reference sequence). The CDR3 is 13 residues long. Primers included in the PCR were 60 Vbeta and 13 Jbeta primers. Data came from immunoSEQ multiplex PCR; TCRdb stores just in-frame clones and leaves some out. The sample shows about 130,000 clones, 82% of them seen only once. The material sequenced was PBMCs. The receptor comes from a woman aged 45-65 years in good health and CMV-seropositive. The V call is TRBV19, the J call TRBJ1-1, with D unresolved. CDR3 residues: CASSMWEATEAFF. The CDR3 DNA reads as TGTGCCAGTAGTATGTGGGAGGCCACTGAAGCTTTCTTT.